Listed below are T cell receptor beta chains from one sample, sequenced in a study of T cell responses to AZD1222 COVID-19 vaccine. Data came from immunoSEQ multiplex PCR; TCRdb stores just in-frame clones and leaves some out. The sample includes approximately 100,000 clones, roughly 90% seen only once; the top ten take approximately 1.2%. Source: peripheral blood, taken on day 0 of AZD1222 vaccination. Receptors were obtained from an adult in good health. Both conserved end residues are trimmed from each CDR3. Fields, in order: CDR3 length, J gene, clone size, V gene, CDR3 protein. Rows give clone size only sometimes, using once, few, many, or a class for an expanded clone.

len: 14
j_gene: TRBJ1-1
abundance: NA
v_gene: TRBV7-9
CDR3aa: ASSLAGGTGGTEAF

len: 14
j_gene: TRBJ1-2
abundance: once
v_gene: TRBV27
CDR3aa: ASSSYRTGVNYGYT

len: 10
j_gene: TRBJ1-1
abundance: NA
v_gene: TRBV18
CDR3aa: ASSEGNTEAF

len: 12
j_gene: TRBJ2-7
abundance: NA
v_gene: TRBV6-5
CDR3aa: ASSGQGAAYEQY

len: 13
j_gene: TRBJ2-7
abundance: NA
v_gene: TRBV28
CDR3aa: ASSSGGGRSYEQY

len: 14
j_gene: TRBJ1-1
abundance: NA
v_gene: TRBV5-4
CDR3aa: ASSRTGVVLVPEAF

len: 12
j_gene: TRBJ2-3
abundance: NA
v_gene: TRBV11-2
CDR3aa: ASSFSGDTDTQY

len: 13
j_gene: TRBJ2-7
abundance: NA
v_gene: TRBV7-9
CDR3aa: ASSRTSGGPLRQY

len: 13
j_gene: TRBJ2-7
abundance: NA
v_gene: TRBV7-8
CDR3aa: ASSLGGGQSYEQY

len: 13
j_gene: TRBJ2-5
abundance: NA
v_gene: TRBV5-8
CDR3aa: ASSLARTSGETQY

len: 18
j_gene: TRBJ2-3
abundance: once
v_gene: TRBV5-1
CDR3aa: ASSKQGASGDLASTDTQY

len: 11
j_gene: TRBJ1-4
abundance: NA
v_gene: TRBV5-6
CDR3aa: ASSGPPNEKLF

len: 13
j_gene: TRBJ1-5
abundance: NA
v_gene: TRBV4-1
CDR3aa: ASSQDEEGRQPQH

len: 13
j_gene: TRBJ2-3
abundance: NA
v_gene: TRBV28
CDR3aa: ASSLAALSTDTQY

len: 9
j_gene: TRBJ1-1
abundance: NA
v_gene: TRBV30
CDR3aa: AWNTGLGAF

len: 15
j_gene: TRBJ2-7
abundance: NA
v_gene: TRBV5-6
CDR3aa: ASSSQLETGVSYEQY

len: 10
j_gene: TRBJ1-2
abundance: NA
v_gene: TRBV30
CDR3aa: AWSLGGDGYT

len: 12
j_gene: TRBJ2-7
abundance: NA
v_gene: TRBV15
CDR3aa: ATSRETGRYEQY

len: 16
j_gene: TRBJ2-7
abundance: NA
v_gene: TRBV2
CDR3aa: ASSDGTGFRSVSYEQY

len: 13
j_gene: TRBJ2-3
abundance: once
v_gene: TRBV18
CDR3aa: ASSLAGAVTDTQY

len: 13
j_gene: TRBJ2-7
abundance: NA
v_gene: TRBV5-1
CDR3aa: ASSLEAGGFYEQY

len: 14
j_gene: TRBJ2-3
abundance: NA
v_gene: TRBV7-2
CDR3aa: ASSLERGTYTDTQY

len: 11
j_gene: TRBJ1-1
abundance: NA
v_gene: TRBV7-9
CDR3aa: ASSFRGNTEAF

len: 10
j_gene: TRBJ1-4
abundance: NA
v_gene: TRBV16
CDR3aa: ASSREVEKLF